This is a list of T cell receptor beta chains from one sample in a study of PD-1 blockade in classical Hodgkin lymphoma. Only in-frame clones appear in the TCRdb table, and some are missing; sequencing was by immunoSEQ multiplex PCR. Altogether around 10,000 clones are present, 70% to 80% being singletons, with the ten largest covering around 23%. The sequenced sample was peripheral blood mononuclear cells (PBMCs), obtained at baseline. The source of these receptors is a human donor with classical Hodgkin lymphoma. Each CDR3 is given with its conserved first and last residue. D genes are given only for firm matches. Expanded clones are given a class, and other clones once, few, many or no size at all.

cdr3_aa: CASSLVGRSENTIYF
cdr3_nt: TGCGCCAGCAGCTTGGTGGGACGGAGTGAAAACACCATATATTTT
v_call: TRBV5-1
clone_size: NA
j_call: TRBJ1-3
d_call: NA

cdr3_aa: CASSRDRRGTGELFF
cdr3_nt: TGTGCCAGCAGTCGGGACAGGAGGGGGACCGGGGAGCTGTTTTTT
v_call: TRBV6-5
clone_size: NA
j_call: TRBJ2-2
d_call: TRBD1

cdr3_aa: CASSYLAGETTGELFF
cdr3_nt: TGCGCCAGCAGCTACCTAGCGGGAGAAACCACCGGGGAGCTGTTTTTT
v_call: TRBV5-1
clone_size: NA
j_call: TRBJ2-2
d_call: TRBD2

cdr3_aa: CASRVGQANYGYTF
cdr3_nt: TGTGCCAGCAGAGTAGGGCAGGCTAACTATGGCTACACCTTC
v_call: TRBV6-5
clone_size: NA
j_call: TRBJ1-2
d_call: NA

cdr3_aa: CASSPFEGRDQETQYF
cdr3_nt: TGTGCCAGCTCACCATTTGAGGGGCGGGATCAAGAGACCCAGTACTTC
v_call: TRBV18
clone_size: once
j_call: TRBJ2-5
d_call: NA

cdr3_aa: CASSSMALGNSDEQFF
cdr3_nt: TGCGCCAGCAGCTCGATGGCACTAGGGAATTCCGATGAGCAGTTCTTC
v_call: TRBV5-1
clone_size: NA
j_call: TRBJ2-1
d_call: NA

cdr3_aa: CASSDAAGQETQYF
cdr3_nt: TGTGCCAGCAGTGACGCAGCGGGCCAAGAGACCCAGTACTTC
v_call: TRBV2
clone_size: NA
j_call: TRBJ2-5
d_call: NA

cdr3_aa: CASSQTRGEQFF
cdr3_nt: TGTGCCAGCAGCCAGACTAGGGGGGAGCAGTTCTTC
v_call: TRBV7-8
clone_size: NA
j_call: TRBJ2-1
d_call: NA

cdr3_aa: CASSYSPRLYGYTF
cdr3_nt: TGTGCCAGCAGTTACTCCCCCAGACTCTATGGCTACACCTTC
v_call: TRBV6-6
clone_size: NA
j_call: TRBJ1-2
d_call: NA

cdr3_aa: CAWSGLDLAKFF
cdr3_nt: TGTGCCTGGAGTGGACTAGATTTGGCCAAATTCTTC
v_call: TRBV30
clone_size: few
j_call: TRBJ2-1
d_call: NA

cdr3_aa: CASSSIGGAGYNEQFF
cdr3_nt: TGTGCCAGCAGTTCGATTGGGGGCGCGGGGTACAATGAGCAGTTCTTC
v_call: TRBV6-5
clone_size: NA
j_call: TRBJ2-1
d_call: NA

cdr3_aa: CASSQGSGFPGLRTDTQYF
cdr3_nt: TGCGCCAGCAGCCAAGGGTCGGGGTTTCCGGGGTTGAGGACAGATACGCAGTATTTT
v_call: TRBV4-1
clone_size: NA
j_call: TRBJ2-3
d_call: NA

cdr3_aa: CASSLFGEDRGHEQYF
cdr3_nt: TGTGCCAGCAGTCTCTTTGGGGAGGACAGGGGCCACGAGCAGTACTTC
v_call: TRBV27
clone_size: NA
j_call: TRBJ2-7
d_call: TRBD1

cdr3_aa: CASSELLAGGPSTDTQYF
cdr3_nt: TGTGCCAGCAGTGAATTATTAGCGGGAGGGCCGAGCACAGATACGCAGTATTTT
v_call: TRBV6-1
clone_size: NA
j_call: TRBJ2-3
d_call: TRBD2

cdr3_aa: CATTTSGRVSYNEQFF
cdr3_nt: TGTGCCACCACAACTAGCGGGAGGGTGTCCTACAATGAGCAGTTCTTC
v_call: TRBV15
clone_size: NA
j_call: TRBJ2-1
d_call: TRBD2

cdr3_aa: CASSHPLLGSGEQYF
cdr3_nt: TGCGCCAGCAGCCATCCATTGTTGGGGAGCGGCGAGCAGTACTTC
v_call: TRBV4-1
clone_size: NA
j_call: TRBJ2-7
d_call: NA

cdr3_aa: CASSPRQISGANVLTF
cdr3_nt: TGTGCCAGCAGCCCACGACAGATATCTGGGGCCAACGTCCTGACTTTC
v_call: TRBV13
clone_size: NA
j_call: TRBJ2-6
d_call: NA

cdr3_aa: CASSWSYNEQFF
cdr3_nt: TGCGCCAGCAGCTGGTCCTACAATGAGCAGTTCTTC
v_call: TRBV10-1
clone_size: few
j_call: TRBJ2-1
d_call: NA

cdr3_aa: CASSQDWGGLGTEAFF
cdr3_nt: TGCGCCAGCAGCCAAGATTGGGGCGGGCTGGGGACTGAAGCTTTCTTT
v_call: TRBV4-1
clone_size: NA
j_call: TRBJ1-1
d_call: NA

cdr3_aa: CASSPGTAQETQYF
cdr3_nt: TGTGCCAGCAGCCCAGGGACAGCCCAAGAGACCCAGTACTTC
v_call: TRBV5-4
clone_size: NA
j_call: TRBJ2-5
d_call: TRBD1

cdr3_aa: CATSRTMNTEAFF
cdr3_nt: TGTGCCACCAGCAGGACGATGAACACTGAAGCTTTCTTT
v_call: TRBV15
clone_size: NA
j_call: TRBJ1-1
d_call: NA

cdr3_aa: CASSPGGEGVETQYF
cdr3_nt: TGTGCCAGCAGCCCGGGCGGCGAGGGGGTAGAGACCCAGTACTTC
v_call: TRBV7-6
clone_size: once
j_call: TRBJ2-5
d_call: NA

cdr3_aa: CASSLKTVRDQPQHF
cdr3_nt: TGTGCCAGCAGCTTGAAGACAGTGAGGGATCAGCCCCAGCATTTT
v_call: TRBV5-6
clone_size: NA
j_call: TRBJ1-5
d_call: NA

cdr3_aa: CASSEASGSSYNSPLHF
cdr3_nt: TGTGCCAGCAGTGAAGCCTCAGGAAGCTCCTATAATTCACCCCTCCACTTT
v_call: TRBV2
clone_size: NA
j_call: TRBJ1-6
d_call: NA

cdr3_aa: CASSTNPGLAGGTRNEQFF
cdr3_nt: TGCGCCAGCAGCACGAACCCGGGACTAGCGGGAGGGACCAGGAATGAGCAGTTCTTC
v_call: TRBV5-1
clone_size: few
j_call: TRBJ2-1
d_call: TRBD2

cdr3_aa: CASSLDRASGYYNEQFF
cdr3_nt: TGTGCCAGCAGCTTAGATAGGGCTAGCGGGTACTACAATGAGCAGTTCTTC
v_call: TRBV7-2
clone_size: NA
j_call: TRBJ2-1
d_call: TRBD2

cdr3_aa: CASSGQVNEKLFF
cdr3_nt: TGCGCCAGCAGCGGGCAGGTTAATGAAAAACTGTTTTTT
v_call: TRBV5-1
clone_size: NA
j_call: TRBJ1-4
d_call: NA

cdr3_aa: CASSSSIAGTYNEQFF
cdr3_nt: TGTGCCAGCAGTTCCTCCATAGCGGGAACCTACAATGAGCAGTTCTTC
v_call: TRBV27
clone_size: NA
j_call: TRBJ2-1
d_call: TRBD2

cdr3_aa: CASSATRSNNEQFF
cdr3_nt: TGTGCCAGCAGCGCGACTAGATCCAACAATGAGCAGTTCTTC
v_call: TRBV11-3
clone_size: NA
j_call: TRBJ2-1
d_call: NA

cdr3_aa: CASSFGRGSPSSGANVLTF
cdr3_nt: TGTGCCAGCAGCTTTGGTCGGGGCAGTCCGAGCTCTGGGGCCAACGTCCTGACTTTC
v_call: TRBV5-6
clone_size: NA
j_call: TRBJ2-6
d_call: NA

cdr3_aa: CASSVESHTGELFF
cdr3_nt: TGTGCCAGCAGCGTAGAAAGTCACACCGGGGAGCTGTTTTTT
v_call: TRBV9
clone_size: NA
j_call: TRBJ2-2
d_call: NA

cdr3_aa: CASSYRADNEQYF
cdr3_nt: TGTGCCAGCAGTTACAGGGCGGACAACGAGCAGTACTTC
v_call: TRBV6-5
clone_size: NA
j_call: TRBJ2-7
d_call: NA

cdr3_aa: CATSGGGGATNEKLFF
cdr3_nt: TGTGCCACCAGCGGGGGAGGCGGTGCAACTAATGAAAAACTGTTTTTT
v_call: TRBV15
clone_size: NA
j_call: TRBJ1-4
d_call: NA

cdr3_aa: CASSLVVNTEAFF
cdr3_nt: TGCGCCAGCAGCTTGGTCGTGAACACTGAAGCTTTCTTT
v_call: TRBV5-1
clone_size: NA
j_call: TRBJ1-1
d_call: NA

cdr3_aa: CASSLAAGLYEQYF
cdr3_nt: TGTGCCAGCAGCTTAGCGGCGGGATTATACGAGCAGTACTTC
v_call: TRBV7-8
clone_size: NA
j_call: TRBJ2-7
d_call: NA

cdr3_aa: CASSREAPDTQYF
cdr3_nt: TGTGCCAGCAGCAGGGAGGCCCCGGATACGCAGTATTTT
v_call: TRBV6-6
clone_size: NA
j_call: TRBJ2-3
d_call: NA

cdr3_aa: CASSFTGQSTDTQYF
cdr3_nt: TGTGCCAGCAGTTTCACAGGGCAAAGCACAGATACGCAGTATTTT
v_call: TRBV2
clone_size: NA
j_call: TRBJ2-3
d_call: NA

cdr3_aa: CASSEALGILTSYEQYF
cdr3_nt: TGTGCCAGCAGTGAAGCGCTTGGGATACTGACCTCCTACGAGCAGTACTTC
v_call: TRBV6-1
clone_size: NA
j_call: TRBJ2-7
d_call: NA

cdr3_aa: CASSRTGVGRRTNEQFF
cdr3_nt: TGTGCCAGCAGCCGGACAGGGGTCGGGAGGCGAACAAATGAGCAGTTCTTC
v_call: TRBV11-3
clone_size: few
j_call: TRBJ2-1
d_call: TRBD1

cdr3_aa: CASSLSPQGYYEQYF
cdr3_nt: TGTGCCAGCAGTTTAAGCCCCCAGGGGTACTACGAGCAGTACTTC
v_call: TRBV27
clone_size: NA
j_call: TRBJ2-7
d_call: NA

cdr3_aa: CASSHLRGPNEKLFF
cdr3_nt: TGCGCCAGCAGCCATCTCAGGGGGCCTAATGAAAAACTGTTTTTT
v_call: TRBV4-1
clone_size: NA
j_call: TRBJ1-4
d_call: TRBD1

cdr3_aa: CATSTSEFVYEQFF
cdr3_nt: TGTGCCACCTCAACTAGCGAATTCGTCTATGAGCAGTTCTTC
v_call: TRBV19
clone_size: NA
j_call: TRBJ2-1
d_call: TRBD2

cdr3_aa: CATSSPDRIFYGYTF
cdr3_nt: TGTGCCACCAGCTCCCCGGACAGAATCTTCTATGGCTACACCTTC
v_call: TRBV15
clone_size: NA
j_call: TRBJ1-2
d_call: NA

cdr3_aa: CASRDSASGANVLTF
cdr3_nt: TGCGCCAGCCGGGACAGCGCCTCTGGGGCCAACGTCCTGACTTTC
v_call: TRBV5-1
clone_size: NA
j_call: TRBJ2-6
d_call: TRBD1

cdr3_aa: CASSPSGTGSSYNSPLHF
cdr3_nt: TGTGCCAGTAGTCCCTCCGGGACAGGGAGCTCCTATAATTCACCCCTCCACTTT
v_call: TRBV19
clone_size: NA
j_call: TRBJ1-6
d_call: TRBD1

cdr3_aa: CASSPPGFLRDTQYF
cdr3_nt: TGTGCCAGCAGCCCCCCGGGTTTCTTACGGGATACGCAGTATTTT
v_call: TRBV2
clone_size: NA
j_call: TRBJ2-3
d_call: NA

cdr3_aa: CASSRTGYGEAFF
cdr3_nt: TGCGCCAGCAGCCGGACAGGGTATGGTGAAGCTTTCTTT
v_call: TRBV5-1
clone_size: NA
j_call: TRBJ1-1
d_call: TRBD1

cdr3_aa: CASSVVGGGDYNEQFF
cdr3_nt: TGTGCCAGCAGCGTAGTTGGCGGGGGGGATTACAATGAGCAGTTCTTC
v_call: TRBV9
clone_size: NA
j_call: TRBJ2-1
d_call: TRBD2

cdr3_aa: CASSMGLGNYGYTF
cdr3_nt: TGTGCCAGTAGTATGGGCCTCGGAAATTATGGCTACACCTTC
v_call: TRBV19
clone_size: NA
j_call: TRBJ1-2
d_call: NA

cdr3_aa: CASSRKPDASRYEQYF
cdr3_nt: TGTGCCAGTAGCCGAAAACCGGATGCTAGTCGCTACGAGCAGTACTTC
v_call: TRBV19
clone_size: NA
j_call: TRBJ2-7
d_call: NA

cdr3_aa: CASRQGAPSSYNEQFF
cdr3_nt: TGCGCCAGCAGGCAAGGGGCCCCGAGCTCCTACAATGAGCAGTTCTTC
v_call: TRBV4-1
clone_size: NA
j_call: TRBJ2-1
d_call: NA

cdr3_aa: CASSWREPGTDTQYF
cdr3_nt: TGTGCCAGCAGTTGGCGGGAGCCCGGCACAGATACGCAGTATTTT
v_call: TRBV6-6
clone_size: NA
j_call: TRBJ2-3
d_call: TRBD2

cdr3_aa: CASSPRTGEFLKTQYF
cdr3_nt: TGTGCCAGCAGCCCGCGGACAGGGGAGTTTTTAAAGACCCAGTACTTC
v_call: TRBV7-7
clone_size: NA
j_call: TRBJ2-5
d_call: TRBD1

cdr3_aa: CASDRGAQNTGELFF
cdr3_nt: TGTGCCAGCGATCGTGGCGCCCAAAACACCGGGGAGCTGTTTTTT
v_call: TRBV2
clone_size: medium-sized
j_call: TRBJ2-2
d_call: NA

cdr3_aa: CAIRPTGGLETQYF
cdr3_nt: TGTGCCATCAGGCCGACAGGGGGGCTAGAGACCCAGTACTTC
v_call: TRBV10-3
clone_size: once
j_call: TRBJ2-5
d_call: TRBD1